This passage covers 9 T cell receptor beta chains from one sample sequenced in a study of PD-1 blockade in classical Hodgkin lymphoma. Each patient experienced a relapse that followed autologous stem cell transplantation, and brentuximab vedotin exposure varied. TCRdb's copy holds only in-frame clones and misses some; the assay was immunoSEQ multiplex PCR. The table includes about 12,000 clones, about 90% detected once. The sequencing here drew on peripheral blood mononuclear cells (PBMCs), taken at baseline. The receptors stem from a human donor with classical Hodgkin lymphoma.

This chain links TRBV19 with TRBJ2-7, with 7 bases matching TRBD1. This CDR3 has 14 amino acids. The ends lost 3 bases at V and 2 bases at J; junction bases unmatched: 4. CDR1 and CDR2 from the germline V gene are LNHDA and SQIVND (reference sequence). The chain's CDR3 is CASSIRQGAYEQYF. CDR3 in DNA: TGTGCCAGTAGTATCCGTCAGGGGGCCTACGAGCAGTACTTC.

This clone was recorded a few times. The V call is TRBV29-1, the J call TRBJ2-1; TRBD1 matches at 7 bases. V gave up 5 bases and J gave up 5 bases; unmatched junction bases: 9. Per the germline V gene, CDR1 is SQVTM and CDR2 is ANQGSEA. CDR3 length equals 14 residues. CDR3 DNA: TGCAGCGTTCCACGAGAGGGACAGAACAATGAGCAGTTCTTC. It translates to CSVPREGQNNEQFF.

V is TRBV2 and J is TRBJ2-7, with TRBD1 identical over 9 bases. Per the germline V gene, CDR1 is SNHLY and CDR2 is FYNNEI. The CDR3 loop spans 13 amino acids. V lost 9 bases to trimming and J lost 4 bases; unmatched junction nucleotides: 7. CDR3 sequence: CASSGQGTYEQYF. In DNA form, the CDR3 reads TGTGCCAGTTCCGGACAGGGGACATACGAGCAGTACTTC.

This sequence joins TRBV27 and TRBJ2-7; D unresolved. Germline CDR1 is MNHEY and CDR2 is SMNVEV (reference sequence). With 6 bases removed from V and 0 bases from J, the gap between germline ends came to 12 bases. This CDR3 region has 14 residues. DNA of the CDR3: TGTGCCAGCAGCACCCCCCAGAACTCCTACGAGCAGTACTTC. The encoded protein is CASSTPQNSYEQYF.

V usage is TRBV7-9 and J usage is TRBJ1-2, with D possibly matching TRBD1 (5 bases). CDR1 and CDR2 from the germline V gene are SEHNR and FQNEAQ (reference sequence). V was trimmed by 3 bases and J by 4 bases, leaving 6 bases between them. The CDR3 extends over 12 amino acids. CDR3 loop: CASSFTGYGYTF. The CDR3, as DNA: TGTGCCAGCAGCTTTACAGGCTATGGCTACACCTTC.

The rearrangement uses TRBV5-6 and TRBJ2-7, with D uncertain. Germline V gene lookup returns CDR1 SGHDT and CDR2 YYEEEE. The CDR3 is 15 residues long. The V gene lost 0 bases and the J gene lost 2 bases, with 12 bases spanning the gap. The CDR3 here is CASSLGSARTYEQYF. DNA for the CDR3: TGTGCCAGCAGCTTGGGGTCCGCACGAACCTACGAGCAGTACTTC.

The chain has TRBV7-7 and TRBJ2-2, with D perhaps matching TRBD1 (6 bases). This CDR3 contains 17 residues. Trimming pared 2 bases from V and 0 bases from J, leaving 13 bases between. Germline assignment: CDR1 SSHAT and CDR2 FNYEAQ (reference sequence). DNA for the CDR3: TGTGCCAGCAGCTTACACCCCGGGACACCGAACACCGGGGAGCTGTTTTTT. It translates to CASSLHPGTPNTGELFF.

The chain recombines TRBV11-2 with TRBJ1-1; D gene uncertain. Trimming left V 2 bases short and J 0 bases short, with 7 bases between. The CDR3 length is 14 residues. CDR1 SGHAT and CDR2 FQNNGV come from the germline V gene. DNA of the CDR3: TGTGCCAGCAGCTTAACCAGGATGAACACTGAAGCTTTCTTT. As protein: CASSLTRMNTEAFF.

V gene TRBV4-1 combines with J gene TRBJ2-5; D not certain. Trimming took 1 base from V and 0 from J, leaving 15 bases between them. The CDR3 loop spans 17 amino acids. Germline CDR1 MGHRA, CDR2 YSYEKL. CDR3 sequence: CASSQGSRGRNQETQYF. The CDR3 nucleotides read TGCGCCAGCAGCCAAGGTTCTCGAGGACGGAACCAAGAGACCCAGTACTTC.